This TCR beta chain derives from a study of T cell repertoires in cytomegalovirus infection. The wider study: Indications came from public TCR beta signatures; they pointed to CMV infection and to a matching HLA type.

CDR3 size: 13 residues. Trimming took off 0 bases at V and 3 bases at J, with 6 bases between the two ends. CDR1 SGHDT and CDR2 YYEEEE come from the germline V gene. In its sample, this clonotype was seen a few times. Its antigen remains unidentified. Each CDR3 protein gets one entry after TCRdb re-called the reads with MiXCR. Here the sample spans more than 110,000 distinct CDR3 sequences, 30% to 40% being singletons. The TCR was taken from a human donor in good health (CMV status not recorded). Some clones in this sample may be carry-over from other donors' samples. The rearrangement uses TRBV5-6 and TRBJ1-1; D remains ambiguous. The starting material was CD8+ T cells from cultured PBMCs, obtained from culture after CMV antigen stimulation. CDR3 in amino acids: CASSLAQYTEAFF. The CDR3 DNA reads as TGTGCCAGCAGCTTGGCACAGTACACTGAAGCTTTCTTT.